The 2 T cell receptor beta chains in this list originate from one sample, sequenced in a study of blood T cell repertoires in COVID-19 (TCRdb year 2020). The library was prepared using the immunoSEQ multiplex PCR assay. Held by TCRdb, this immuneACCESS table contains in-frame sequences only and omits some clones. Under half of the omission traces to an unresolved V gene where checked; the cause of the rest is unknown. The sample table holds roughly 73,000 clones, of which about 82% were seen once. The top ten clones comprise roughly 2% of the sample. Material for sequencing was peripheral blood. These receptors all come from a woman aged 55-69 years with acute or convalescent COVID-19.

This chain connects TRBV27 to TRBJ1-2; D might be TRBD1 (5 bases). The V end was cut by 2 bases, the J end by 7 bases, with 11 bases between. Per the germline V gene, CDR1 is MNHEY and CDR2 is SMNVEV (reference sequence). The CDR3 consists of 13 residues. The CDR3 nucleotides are TGTGCCAGCAGTTTACTCAGGGACTCTGGCTACACCTTC. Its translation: CASSLLRDSGYTF.

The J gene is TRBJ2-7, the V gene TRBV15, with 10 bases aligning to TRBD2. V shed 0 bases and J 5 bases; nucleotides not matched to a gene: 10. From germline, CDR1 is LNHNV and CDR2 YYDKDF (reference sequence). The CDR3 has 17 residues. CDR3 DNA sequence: TGTGCCACCAGCAGAGATCAGTGGCTAGCGGGAGCCCACGAGCAGTACTTC. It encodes CATSRDQWLAGAHEQYF.